The 20 T cell receptor beta chains below come from one sample, sequenced in a study of human T cells and chemical hapten exposure (dated by TCRdb to the early 2020s). The protocol used for the library was RACE. TCRdb lists the instrument as NextSeq 500. TCRdb cleaned the public reads at Q25 with fastp, built clones with MiXCR and kept in-frame beta chains. Duplicate CDR3 protein sequences are folded into a single record with the most common DNA and genes. The table for this sample lists 300,000 to 450,000 distinct CDR3 sequences; 4.8% of them were counted only once. In total, the top ten clones hold around 2% of the sample. The time point tag for this specimen amounts to: patch test 1, 2 weeks after DPC sensitization. The sample's treatment or condition label, decoded: therapeutic diphenylcyclopropenone sensitization with weekly scalp DPC. The material was whole blood, obtained in connection with sensitization to the hapten diphenylcyclopropenone (DPC). These receptor sequences come from a woman between 45 and 60 years old with alopecia areata. Some clones in this sample may be carry-over from other donors' samples.

This clonotype was observed many times. The chain carries TRBV5-1 and TRBJ2-2; tentative D call: TRBD1 (6 bases). The germline CDR1 and CDR2 sequences are SGHRS and YFSETQ. The CDR3 has 15 amino acids. Deletions cut 3 bases from V and 2 bases from J, with 11 bases between. CDR3 bases: TGCGCCAGCAGCTCTCAGGGGACAAACACCGGGGAGCTGTTTTTT. Protein: CASSSQGTNTGELFF.

A few counts support this clonotype. The rearrangement joins TRBV5-1 to TRBJ2-7, with a weak D call TRBD2 (5 bases). The CDR3 is 13 amino acids. Germline CDR1 is SGHRS and CDR2 is YFSETQ. V shed 0 bases and J shed 6 bases, with 10 bases lying between them. CDR3: CASSLVRGTEQYF. As DNA, the CDR3 is TGCGCCAGCAGCTTGGTCCGGGGAACCGAGCAGTACTTC.

This clonotype was observed many times. An end of the junction differs from the germline gene, which may be a read error. V and J are TRBV7-9 and TRBJ2-1; D is undetermined. Germline V lookup: CDR1 SEHNR, CDR2 FQNEAQ (reference sequence). CDR3 size: 15 residues. The CDR3, as DNA: TGTGCCAGCAGATTAGAAACCCCCTCCTACAATGAGCAGTTCTTC. This sequence encodes CASRLETPSYNEQFF. Full variable domain (missing parts from reference TRBV7-9 and TRBJ2-1): DTGVSQNPRHKITKRGQNVTFRCDPISEHNRLYWYRQTLGQGPEFLTYFQNEAQLEKSRLLSDRFSAERPKGSFSTLEIQRTEQGDSAMYLCASRLETPSYNEQFFGPGTRLTVL.

The genes are TRBV4-2 and TRBJ1-1, with 7 positions matching TRBD1. Germline trimming cut 4 bases from V and 0 bases from J; bases unmatched to any gene: 5. The germline V gene encodes CDR1 LGHNA and CDR2 YNFKEQ. The CDR3 sequence is 15 residues long. This chain's CDR3 is CASSPGGPMNTEAFF. Written as DNA, the CDR3 is TGTGCCAGCAGCCCAGGGGGACCCATGAACACTGAAGCTTTCTTT.

This clonotype was recorded at least ten times. The genes are TRBV2 and TRBJ2-7; maybe TRBD2 (6 bases). V lost 9 bases and J lost 1, with 13 bases in between. Germline loops: CDR1 SNHLY, CDR2 FYNNEI. There are 13 residues in the CDR3. In DNA, the CDR3 is TGTGCCAGTTCGGAGGAGGGATCCTACGAGCAGTACTTC. This gives the protein CASSEEGSYEQYF.

This clonotype showed up many times. The chain carries TRBV15 and TRBJ1-6, with 8 bases lining up with TRBD1. After removal of 3 bases from V and 7 bases from J, the junction contained 5 bases not matched to a gene. The CDR3 runs to 15 residues. Germline V gene data show CDR1 as LNHNV and CDR2 as YYDKDF (reference sequence). The CDR3 here is CATSSGTGGNSPLHF. CDR3 sequence (DNA): TGTGCCACCAGCAGTGGAACAGGGGGGAATTCACCCCTCCACTTT.

In its sample, this clonotype was seen many times. The CDR3 is CSASSSPEQYF. CDR3 sequence (DNA): TGCAGTGCTAGTTCTAGCCCAGAGCAGTACTTC. The chain links TRBV20-1 to TRBJ2-7; perhaps TRBD2 as D (5 bases). Germline V gene lookup returns CDR1 DFQATT and CDR2 SNEGSKA (reference sequence). The CDR3 spans 11 residues. Trimming took off 3 bases at V and 7 bases at J, with 10 bases between the two ends.

This clonotype came up many times. The rearrangement uses TRBV20-1 and TRBJ1-4, with 8 bases matching TRBD1. Trimming took 3 bases from V and 0 from J; bases not matched to a gene: 6. This CDR3 region has 16 residues. Germline assignment: CDR1 DFQATT and CDR2 SNEGSKA (reference sequence). The CDR3 region is CSASRDRFSTNEKLFF. As DNA, the CDR3 is TGCAGTGCTAGCCGGGACAGGTTTTCAACTAATGAAAAACTGTTTTTT.

This clonotype has at least ten counts. The genes are TRBV20-1 and TRBJ2-1; 7 bases fit TRBD1. V lost 3 bases to trimming and J lost 8 bases; unmatched junction nucleotides: 10. Per the germline V gene, CDR1 is DFQATT and CDR2 is SNEGSKA (reference sequence). This CDR3 spans 14 amino acids. The CDR3 reads CSASPQTGWDEQFF. In DNA form, the CDR3 reads TGCAGTGCTAGTCCCCAGACAGGGTGGGATGAGCAGTTCTTC.

This clonotype has a count of ten or more. The chain carries TRBV5-1 and TRBJ2-3; D gene unclear. Trimming shortened V by 3 bases and J by 3 bases, and 11 bases separated the two germline ends. In germline, CDR1 is SGHRS, CDR2 YFSETQ. The CDR3 length is 14 residues. CDR3 sequence (DNA): TGCGCCAGCAGCTCCGAAACAAGAACAGATACGCAGTATTTT. It specifies CASSSETRTDTQYF.

The rearrangement uses TRBV27 and TRBJ2-1; D possibly corresponds to TRBD1 (6 bases). The CDR3 loop spans 15 amino acids. Germline V lookup: CDR1 MNHEY, CDR2 SMNVEV (reference sequence). V dropped 6 bases and J dropped 8 bases, with 20 bases sitting between them. CDR3 sequence reads: CASSPSTGPTDEQFF. CDR3 DNA: TGTGCCAGCAGCCCGTCAACAGGGCCTACTGATGAGCAGTTCTTC.

In its sample, this clonotype was seen many times. V usage is TRBV7-2 and J usage is TRBJ1-5; D not certain. Looked up from germline, CDR1 is SGHTA and CDR2 is FQGNSA. The CDR3 loop spans 15 amino acids. V lost 1 base and J 1 base, leaving 8 bases between the germline ends. In nucleotides, the CDR3 is TGTGCCAGCAGCTTAGGGTCAGTCAGCAATCAGCCCCAGCATTTT. Translating gives CASSLGSVSNQPQHF.

This clonotype was counted ten times or more. This chain connects TRBV27 to TRBJ2-6; a possible D gene is TRBD2 (6 bases). Germline V gene lookup returns CDR1 MNHEY and CDR2 SMNVEV (reference sequence). The CDR3 runs 20 residues. The germline V and J ends were trimmed by 5 bases and 2 bases, with 25 bases remaining between them. The CDR3 protein is CASSPKIAPYGGPGANVLTF. CDR3 bases: TGTGCCAGCAGTCCCAAGATCGCTCCGTACGGGGGACCTGGGGCCAACGTCCTGACTTTC.

This clonotype was seen ten or more times. The V call is TRBV6-5, the J call TRBJ2-3; 9 nucleotides line up with TRBD2. Per germline, CDR1 MNHEY and CDR2 SVGAGI. The V gene end was trimmed by 6 bases and the J gene end by 2 bases; junction bases not matched to a gene: 9. The CDR3 sequence is 16 residues long. CDR3 residues: CASSPGTSRPTDTQYF. The CDR3 DNA follows: TGTGCCAGCAGCCCCGGGACTAGCCGGCCCACAGATACGCAGTATTTT.

The V call is TRBV20-1, the J call TRBJ2-7; D remains ambiguous. Trimming took off 0 bases at V and 6 bases at J, with 24 bases between the two ends. The CDR3 extends over 17 amino acids. In germline, CDR1 is DFQATT, CDR2 SNEGSKA (reference sequence). The CDR3 is CSARDWENSPVNGEQYF. CDR3 DNA: TGCAGTGCTAGAGATTGGGAAAATAGCCCCGTTAATGGCGAGCAGTACTTC.

The chain combines TRBV9 with TRBJ1-1; D gene unclear. Germline CDR1 reads SGDLS; CDR2 reads YYNGEE. V gave up 3 bases and J gave up 0 bases, with 12 bases separating them. The CDR3 runs 15 residues. For the CDR3, the DNA is TGTGCCAGCAGCGCCGCCGGCGATATGAACACTGAAGCTTTCTTT. The encoded protein is CASSAAGDMNTEAFF. Combining the CDR3 with reference TRBV9 and TRBJ1-1 gives the whole variable domain DSGVTQTPKHLITATGQRVTLRCSPRSGDLSVYWYQQSLDQGLQFLIQYYNGEERAKGNILERFSAQQFPDLHSELNLSSLELGDSALYFCASSAAGDMNTEAFFGQGTRLTVV.

This clonotype was counted at least ten times. CDR3 in amino acids: CSARPQGAGYEQYF. The CDR3 coding sequence is TGCAGTGCTAGACCACAGGGGGCGGGTTACGAGCAGTACTTC. This chain connects TRBV20-1 to TRBJ2-7, with 9 bases lining up with TRBD1. The CDR3 covers 14 residues. Germline V lookup: CDR1 DFQATT, CDR2 SNEGSKA (reference sequence). The V and J ends lost 2 bases and 4 bases, in that order; junction bases with no gene match: 6.

This clonotype was picked up a small number of times. The chain links TRBV5-6 to TRBJ1-2, with no clear D. CDR3 length: 14 residues. The germline V and J ends were trimmed by 2 bases and 5 bases, with 13 bases remaining between them. CDR1 is SGHDT and CDR2 is YYEEEE in the germline V gene. CDR3 sequence: CASSFSGRIYGYTF. The DNA for the CDR3 is TGTGCCAGCAGCTTTTCAGGCCGGATTTATGGCTACACCTTC.

Points on this clonotype: This may be a read error: a much more frequent sequence differs by one nucleotide. The CDR3 does not end in the conserved phenylalanine or tryptophan, so this is likely a read error. The rearrangement uses TRBV28 and TRBJ1-1; 9 positions agree with TRBD1. Germline CDR1 reads MDHEN; CDR2 reads SYDVKM. V trimming: 6 bases; J trimming: 4 bases; junction bases outside the gene matches: 6. CDR3 length: 14 residues. CDR3: CASSTGTGSTEAFL. The DNA of the CDR3 is TGTGCCAGCAGCACCGGGACAGGGAGCACTGAAGCTTTCCTT.

The chain employs TRBV6-5 and TRBJ1-6; D remains unclear. Germline V gene lookup returns CDR1 MNHEY and CDR2 SVGAGI. V lost 2 bases, J lost 7 bases, and 6 bases lay in between. The CDR3 runs 13 residues. The CDR3 nucleotides are TGTGCCAGCAGTTACGTGGGGAATTCACCCCTCCACTTT. It encodes CASSYVGNSPLHF.